This T cell receptor (beta chain) originates from a study of PD-L1 blockade in urothelial cancer. Across the study: Prior chemotherapy in patients spanned 0 to 3 regimens.

Measured with immunoSEQ multiplex PCR; TCRdb has only the in-frame clones, and not every one. This sample yields tens of thousands of clones, of which roughly 84% are seen a single time; around 2.1% belongs to the top ten. The CDR3 spans 15 residues. With V trimmed by 5 bases and J by 3 bases, 10 bases remained unmatched. Germline V gene sequence: CDR1 MNHEY, CDR2 SMNVEV (reference sequence). As for time point: pretreatment peripheral blood. The gene calls are TRBV27 and TRBJ2-7, with 7 bases that match TRBD2. The sample was PBMCs, taken around atezolizumab (anti-PD-L1) treatment. The clonotype originates from a man in his sixties with urothelial cancer. The CDR3 reads CASSVGLVGSYEQYF. The CDR3 bases are TGTGCCAGCAGTGTAGGACTAGTAGGGAGCTACGAGCAGTACTTC.